Sequencing of this T cell receptor (beta chain) was carried out in a study of metastatic and nonmetastatic thyroid tumors. Across the study: Across blood and tumor or nodule tissue, repertoires from malignant and benign thyroid patients were compared with one another. Findings and limits, study-wide: For both blood and tumor, malignant thyroid tumors reportedly showed significantly higher TCR beta diversity than benign nodules did.

This clone ranks as medium-sized. Its antigen is unidentified. As processed by the authors: Using the CDR3 differences seen across clinicopathological groups, the authors built a distant-metastasis classifier for papillary thyroid cancer, which was meant to discriminate distant-metastatic patients. TCRdb re-analyzed the PCR reads using MiXCR. The V and J calls and clone size are TCRdb's, not the authors'. The profile shows approximately 25,000 clones, 10% to 15% of them singletons. Treatment of any kind had been given to no patient before thyroid surgery. The V gene lost 1 base and the J gene lost 0 bases, with 10 bases spanning the gap. This CDR3 has 17 amino acids. Germline V CDR1 and CDR2: MGHRA, YSYEKL.

Sequenced material: blood. This clonotype originated in a female donor with papillary thyroid cancer or a benign thyroid nodule (not recorded which). Some clones in this sample may be carry-over from other donors' samples. The genes are TRBV4-1 and TRBJ1-6, with no clear D. CDR3 residues: CASSQAWETSYNSPLHF. The CDR3 DNA follows: TGCGCCAGCAGCCAAGCCTGGGAGACCTCCTATAATTCACCCCTCCACTTT.